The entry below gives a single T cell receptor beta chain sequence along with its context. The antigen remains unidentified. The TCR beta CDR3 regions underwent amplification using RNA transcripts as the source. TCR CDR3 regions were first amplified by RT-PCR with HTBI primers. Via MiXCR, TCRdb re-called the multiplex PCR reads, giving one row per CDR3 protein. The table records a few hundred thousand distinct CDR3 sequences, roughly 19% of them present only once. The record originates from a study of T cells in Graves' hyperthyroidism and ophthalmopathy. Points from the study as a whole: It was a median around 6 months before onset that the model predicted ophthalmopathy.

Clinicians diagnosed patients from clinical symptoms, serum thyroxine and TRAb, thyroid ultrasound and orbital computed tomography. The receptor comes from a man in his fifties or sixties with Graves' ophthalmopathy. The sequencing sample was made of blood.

DNA of the CDR3: TGTGCCAGCAGCCCTATCAAGGAGACCCAGTACTTC. Residues: CASSPIKETQYF. The chain joins TRBV2 to TRBJ2-5, with D hard to call. This CDR3 spans 12 amino acids. Trimming stripped 6 bases from V and 5 bases from J, with 10 bases between. Germline CDR1 reads SNHLY; CDR2 reads FYNNEI.